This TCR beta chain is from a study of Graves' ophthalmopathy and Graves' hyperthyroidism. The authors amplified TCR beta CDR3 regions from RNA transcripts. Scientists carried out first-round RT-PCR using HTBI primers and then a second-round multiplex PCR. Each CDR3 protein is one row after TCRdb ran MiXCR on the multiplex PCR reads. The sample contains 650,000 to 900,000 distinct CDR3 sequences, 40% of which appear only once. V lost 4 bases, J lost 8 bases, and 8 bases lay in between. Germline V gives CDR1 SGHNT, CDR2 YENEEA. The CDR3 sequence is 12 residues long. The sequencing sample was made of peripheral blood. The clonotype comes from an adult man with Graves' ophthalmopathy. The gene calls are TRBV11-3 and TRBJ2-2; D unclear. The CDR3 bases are TGTGCCAGCAGCTCTGATCGGGGGGAGCTGTTTTTT. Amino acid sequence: CASSSDRGELFF.